The 30 T cell receptor beta chains in this list originate from one sample, sequenced in a study of blood T cell repertoires in COVID-19. This table comes from immunoSEQ multiplex PCR, and its TCRdb copy is limited to in-frame clones, with some not included. Among 650,000 to 800,000 clones, approximately 90% were seen once, and the ten largest hold roughly 0.26%. The sequenced sample consisted of peripheral blood. The source of these receptors is a young woman with acute or convalescent COVID-19.

This chain links TRBV18 with TRBJ1-1; 7 nucleotides line up with TRBD1. With 3 bases clipped from V and 1 base from J, the junction kept 8 bases outside the gene matches. The CDR3 extends over 16 amino acids. CDR1 and CDR2 (germline): KGHSH, LQKENI. For the CDR3, the DNA is TGTGCCAGCTCACCGGGGGGACAGTTAGGGAACACTGAAGCTTTCTTT. Amino acid sequence: CASSPGGQLGNTEAFF.

The chain links TRBV19 to TRBJ1-5; no clear D. Between the trimmed V and J ends, which lost 1 base and 0 bases, there was a span of 7 bases. The CDR3 covers 15 residues. CDR1 is LNHDA and CDR2 is SQIVND in the germline V gene (reference sequence). The CDR3 protein is CASSIVEVSNQPQHF. CDR3 bases: TGTGCCAGTAGTATAGTAGAGGTTAGCAATCAGCCCCAGCATTTT. Using reference TRBV19 and TRBJ1-5 for the parts outside the CDR3, the full variable domain is DGGITQSPKYLFRKEGQNVTLSCEQNLNHDAMYWYRQDPGQGLRLIYYSQIVNDFQKGDIAEGYSVSREKKESFPLTVTSAQKNPTAFYLCASSIVEVSNQPQHFGDGTRLSIL.

This clone was seen once. The rearrangement links TRBV28 to TRBJ2-1; D is undetermined. CDR1 is MDHEN, CDR2 SYDVKM, per germline. CDR3 length equals 17 residues. The V and J ends lost 4 bases and 0 bases respectively, with 16 bases between them. The CDR3 here is CASSSLGRSASYNEQFF. Here the CDR3 DNA reads TGTGCCAGCAGTTCCCTGGGCAGGTCCGCCTCCTACAATGAGCAGTTCTTC.

The chain couples TRBV28 to TRBJ2-7; no firm D call. V was clipped by 3 bases and J by 3 bases, with 6 bases between them. CDR1 is MDHEN, CDR2 SYDVKM, per germline. The CDR3 totals 12 residues. CDR3 in DNA: TGTGCCAGCAGTTTTGCCAGCTACGAGCAGTACTTC. Protein sequence: CASSFASYEQYF.

The chain employs TRBV9 and TRBJ2-7; a weak D match, TRBD1 (6 bases). The length of the CDR3 is 14 residues. Trimming pared 4 bases from V and 5 bases from J, leaving 16 bases between. The germline CDR1 and CDR2 sequences are SGDLS and YYNGEE. CDR3 sequence (DNA): TGTGCCAGCAGCCTTACAGGGTTCGGAGACGAGCAGTACTTC. This codes for CASSLTGFGDEQYF. The full variable domain, with the rest looked up from reference TRBV9 and TRBJ2-7, is DSGVTQTPKHLITATGQRVTLRCSPRSGDLSVYWYQQSLDQGLQFLIQYYNGEERAKGNILERFSAQQFPDLHSELNLSSLELGDSALYFCASSLTGFGDEQYFGPGTRLTVT.

The chain recombines TRBV20-1 with TRBJ2-7, with D uncertain. The V gene's germline CDR1 is DFQATT and CDR2 SNEGSKA (reference sequence). V was cut by 6 bases and J by 10 bases, with 13 bases left in between. The CDR3 spans 10 residues. DNA of the CDR3: TGCAGTGCCTTTAAGACATACCAGTACTTC. This encodes CSAFKTYQYF.

This rearrangement joins TRBV5-6 to TRBJ1-3; D remains unclear. There are 16 residues in the CDR3. CDR1 is SGHDT and CDR2 is YYEEEE in the germline V gene. The V and J ends lost 4 bases and 0 bases respectively, with 14 bases between them. The CDR3 DNA is TGTGCCAGCAGCCTTCTTCAAACATACTCTGGAAACACCATATATTTT. Translation gives CASSLLQTYSGNTIYF.

V gene TRBV2 combines with J gene TRBJ1-1, with D unresolved. Germline CDR1 is SNHLY and CDR2 is FYNNEI. With 10 bases removed from V and 1 base from J, the gap between germline ends came to 13 bases. The CDR3 extends over 13 amino acids. CDR3 nucleotides: TGTGCCACCAAGAGGAATACGAACACTGAAGCTTTCTTT. It specifies CATKRNTNTEAFF. Full variable domain (outside the CDR3, taken from reference TRBV2 and TRBJ1-1): EPEVTQTPSHQVTQMGQEVILRCVPISNHLYFYWYRQILGQKVEFLVSFYNNEISEKSEIFDDQFSVERPDGSNFTLKIRSTKLEDSAMYFCATKRNTNTEAFFGQGTRLTVV.

The rearrangement links TRBV6-5 to TRBJ1-1; TRBD1 aligns across 8 bases. With 4 bases clipped from V and 4 bases from J, the junction kept 5 bases outside the gene matches. This CDR3 region has 14 residues. The V gene's germline CDR1 is MNHEY and CDR2 SVGAGI. CDR3 nucleotide sequence: TGTGCCAGCAGTTCGACAGGGGCACTCACTGAAGCTTTCTTT. Translation: CASSSTGALTEAFF.

A single count supports this clone. This chain joins TRBV5-6 and TRBJ2-6; D unresolved. Trimming left V 3 bases short and J 1 base short, with 14 bases between. CDR1 SGHDT and CDR2 YYEEEE come from the germline V gene. The CDR3 contains 17 residues. CDR3 sequence: CASSYFPNPSGANVLTF. The CDR3 DNA sequence: TGTGCCAGCAGCTACTTCCCCAACCCATCTGGGGCCAACGTCCTGACTTTC.

The chain couples TRBV15 to TRBJ1-2, with 9 positions matching TRBD1. After removal of 4 bases from V and 8 bases from J, the junction contained 5 bases not matched to a gene. Per germline, CDR1 LNHNV and CDR2 YYDKDF (reference sequence). This CDR3 is 13 amino acids long. DNA of the CDR3: TGTGCCACCAGCACCGGGGACAGGGAAGGCTACACCTTC. As protein: CATSTGDREGYTF.

The chain combines TRBV20-1 with TRBJ2-7; D gene ambiguous. The CDR3 has 13 amino acids. Germline lookup yields CDR1 DFQATT and CDR2 SNEGSKA (reference sequence). V shed 3 bases and J shed 2 bases, with 11 bases lying between them. CDR3 bases: TGCAGTGCTAGTAAACGAACAGCCTACGAGCAGTACTTC. Protein: CSASKRTAYEQYF.

V and J are TRBV18 and TRBJ2-1, with TRBD2 matching over 10 bases. The V gene's germline CDR1 is KGHSH and CDR2 LQKENI. The CDR3 runs 15 residues. V lost 4 bases to trimming and J lost 6 bases; unmatched junction nucleotides: 6. CDR3 DNA sequence: TGTGCCAGCTCACTCCAAGCGGGGGGGCTCAATGAGCAGTTCTTC. It is translated as CASSLQAGGLNEQFF.

The V and J genes are TRBV4-1 and TRBJ1-5; D is unresolved. Germline V lookup: CDR1 MGHRA, CDR2 YSYEKL. V was trimmed by 0 bases and J by 0 bases, leaving 12 bases between them. The CDR3 totals 17 residues. CDR3 sequence (DNA): TGCGCCAGCAGCCAAGATGGCTCCAGTGGTAGCAATCAGCCCCAGCATTTT. Protein: CASSQDGSSGSNQPQHF.

The V call is TRBV6-5, the J call TRBJ1-4; perhaps TRBD1 as D (5 bases). This CDR3 comprises 14 residues. V was trimmed by 5 bases and J by 11 bases, leaving 18 bases between them. The germline V gene encodes CDR1 MNHEY and CDR2 SVGAGI. CDR3 sequence: CASSTTVRPVKLFF. The CDR3 DNA is TGTGCCAGCAGTACGACAGTACGACCGGTGAAACTGTTTTTT.

The chain carries TRBV6-5 and TRBJ2-7; TRBD1 agrees at 9 bases. The J segment lost 8 bases and the V segment lost 0 bases, leaving 11 bases of the junction unmatched. In germline, CDR1 is MNHEY, CDR2 SVGAGI. The CDR3 loop spans 16 amino acids. The CDR3 DNA reads TGTGCCAGCAGTTACTCGCCGGGACAGGGTAGAACGAAGCAGTACTTC. The encoded protein is CASSYSPGQGRTKQYF.

This clone came up a few times. The V and J genes are TRBV25-1 and TRBJ1-4, with D tentatively TRBD1 (5 bases). This CDR3 comprises 16 residues. Deletions cut 3 bases from V and 0 bases from J, with 11 bases between. The germline CDR1 and CDR2 sequences are MGHDK and SYGVNS. The DNA of the CDR3 is TGTGCCAGCAGTGACCCAGGGAGGACAACTAATGAAAAACTGTTTTTT. Amino acids: CASSDPGRTTNEKLFF. Full variable domain (missing parts from reference TRBV25-1 and TRBJ1-4): EADIYQTPRYLVIGTGKKITLECSQTMGHDKMYWYQQDPGMELHLIHYSYGVNSTEKGDLSSESTVSRIRTEHFPLTLESARPSHTSQYLCASSDPGRTTNEKLFFGSGTQLSVL.

This clone is a singleton in its sample. V usage is TRBV19 and J usage is TRBJ1-6; a weak D match, TRBD1 (5 bases). CDR1 LNHDA and CDR2 SQIVND come from the germline V gene (reference sequence). The CDR3 is 15 amino acids. Trimming stripped 3 bases from V and 7 bases from J, with 13 bases between. The CDR3 loop reads CASSMGQMGNSPLHF. The CDR3, as DNA: TGTGCCAGTAGTATGGGGCAGATGGGGAATTCACCCCTCCACTTT.

The V call is TRBV19, the J call TRBJ1-2, with no clear D. Germline V CDR1 and CDR2: LNHDA, SQIVND (reference sequence). The V and J ends lost 4 bases and 5 bases respectively, with 14 bases between them. This CDR3 is built from 14 residues. In DNA, the CDR3 is TGTGCCAGTAGTAATCACGGACGGACTTATGGCTACACCTTC. Residues: CASSNHGRTYGYTF.

The chain has TRBV9 and TRBJ1-6; possibly TRBD1 for D (6 bases). V was clipped by 0 bases and J by 10 bases, with 11 bases between them. The CDR3 length is 14 residues. CDR1 is SGDLS and CDR2 is YYNGEE in the germline V gene. CDR3 protein: CASSVGQAGSPLHF. DNA of the CDR3: TGTGCCAGCAGCGTAGGACAGGCCGGCTCACCCCTCCACTTT.

This clone showed up just once. The gene calls are TRBV6-6 and TRBJ2-3; 14 nucleotides align to TRBD2. The CDR3 totals 16 residues. With V trimmed by 5 bases and J by 6 bases, 7 bases remained unmatched. CDR1 MNHNY and CDR2 SVGAGI come from the germline V gene (reference sequence). This CDR3 reads CASSLLTSGGADTQYF. CDR3 DNA sequence: TGTGCCAGCAGTCTCCTGACTAGCGGGGGGGCGGATACGCAGTATTTT.

The chain combines TRBV4-3 with TRBJ1-4, with D maybe TRBD1 (5 bases). The CDR3 has 16 residues. Germline assignment: CDR1 LGHNA and CDR2 YSLEER. The V end lost 4 bases, the J end lost 3 bases, and 15 bases lay between the germline ends. In DNA form, the CDR3 reads TGCGCCAGCAGCCTAGGACCACAAGGGGCTAATGAAAAACTGTTTTTT. It translates to CASSLGPQGANEKLFF.

This clone was counted only a few times. The V gene is TRBV2, the J gene TRBJ1-2; the D gene is possibly TRBD1 (6 bases). The V end lost 3 bases, the J end lost 9 bases, and 14 bases lay between the germline ends. CDR1 SNHLY and CDR2 FYNNEI come from the germline V gene. This CDR3 has 13 residues. The CDR3 nucleotides are TGTGCCAGCAGTGAGGCGGGGGGCGGACGCTACACCTTC. Translated: CASSEAGGGRYTF.

V is TRBV2 and J is TRBJ2-1, with TRBD1 matching 8 bases. CDR3 length: 14 amino acids. V dropped 10 bases and J dropped 2; count of bases not matched to a gene: 7. Germline V CDR1 and CDR2: SNHLY, FYNNEI. This CDR3 is CANTDRGTYNEQFF. In nucleotides, the CDR3 is TGTGCCAACACCGACAGGGGAACCTACAATGAGCAGTTCTTC. The complete variable domain, with remaining parts taken from reference TRBV2 and TRBJ2-1, reads EPEVTQTPSHQVTQMGQEVILRCVPISNHLYFYWYRQILGQKVEFLVSFYNNEISEKSEIFDDQFSVERPDGSNFTLKIRSTKLEDSAMYFCANTDRGTYNEQFFGPGTRLTVL.

On this clone itself: Different DNA sequences within this sample yield the same CDR3. In DNA, the CDR3 is TGCAGCGCTTCCACAGGGGATGACTATGGCTACACCTTC. Residues: CSASTGDDYGYTF. V and J are TRBV29-1 and TRBJ1-2, with TRBD1 matching over 7 bases. J lost 3 bases, V lost 7 bases, and 8 bases had no gene match. The CDR3 consists of 13 residues. Germline V gene sequence: CDR1 SQVTM, CDR2 ANQGSEA.

The V and J genes are TRBV4-3 and TRBJ2-1, with D perhaps matching TRBD2 (5 bases). Trimming removed 2 bases at V and 10 bases at J, with 15 bases between. From germline, CDR1 is LGHNA and CDR2 YSLEER. The CDR3 loop spans 14 amino acids. The CDR3 nucleotides read TGCGCCAGCAGCCAAAGGACTGGGGTCGGGGAGCAGTTCTTC. It encodes CASSQRTGVGEQFF.

This rearrangement joins TRBV10-3 to TRBJ1-1; D gene unclear. Looked up from germline, CDR1 is ENHRY and CDR2 is SYGVKD. The CDR3 totals 10 residues. V lost 10 bases to trimming and J lost 7 bases, with 10 bases between them. CDR3 in DNA: TGTGCCACCACGGGGTTTGAAGCTTTCTTT. As protein: CATTGFEAFF.

This clone is a singleton in its sample. This chain links TRBV3-1 (or the pseudogene TRBV3-2) with TRBJ1-5; TRBD1 matches at 8 bases. Germline CDR1 reads LGHDT; CDR2 reads YNNKEL (reference sequence). The CDR3 consists of 13 residues. V dropped 4 bases and J dropped 7; count of bases not matched to a gene: 3. The CDR3 is CASSPTGGQPQHF. The CDR3 DNA follows: TGTGCCAGCAGCCCCACAGGGGGGCAGCCCCAGCATTTT.

This chain joins TRBV19 and TRBJ1-1; tentatively, D is TRBD1 (5 bases). CDR3 length: 12 amino acids. The V end was cut by 5 bases, the J end by 10 bases, with 14 bases between. Germline-derived CDR1 and CDR2 are LNHDA and SQIVND (reference sequence). CDR3: CASSPLGLAAFF. For the CDR3, the DNA is TGTGCCAGTAGTCCTTTGGGACTCGCAGCTTTCTTT.

In regard to this clone: Other DNA sequences in this specimen translate into the identical CDR3. This sequence joins TRBV9 and TRBJ1-2; weak D call: TRBD1 (6 bases). Germline CDR1 and CDR2: SGDLS and YYNGEE. The V gene lost 0 bases and the J gene lost 4 bases, with 10 bases spanning the gap. The length of the CDR3 is 14 residues. The CDR3 loop is CASSVAGAGYGYTF. The CDR3 DNA reads as TGTGCCAGCAGCGTAGCAGGGGCAGGCTATGGCTACACCTTC.